The 23 T cell receptor beta chains in this list originate from one sample, sequenced in a study of blood T cell repertoires in COVID-19. Assay used: immunoSEQ multiplex PCR; TCRdb lists only in-frame clones, some missing. The sample carries hundreds of thousands of clones, about 91% recorded once. Sequenced material: peripheral blood. All receptors come from a woman aged 55 to 70 with acute or convalescent COVID-19.

The V call is TRBV5-4, the J call TRBJ1-1; D unresolved. CDR3 length equals 12 residues. V lost 3 bases and J 1 base, leaving 4 bases between the germline ends. Looked up from germline, CDR1 is SGHNT and CDR2 is YYREEE (reference sequence). The CDR3 region has the DNA TGTGCCAGCAGCTCCAGGAACACTGAAGCTTTCTTT. The encoded protein is CASSSRNTEAFF.

This clone was seen more than once but under ten times. The chain is built from TRBV7-6 and TRBJ2-7; 8 nucleotides agree with TRBD2. From germline, CDR1 is SGHVS and CDR2 FNYEAQ. After removal of 1 base from V and 3 bases from J, the junction contained 8 bases not matched to a gene. The CDR3 runs to 16 residues. CDR3 amino acids: CASSLGGSGSYYEQYF. CDR3 DNA: TGTGCCAGCAGCTTAGGGGGGAGCGGGAGCTACTACGAGCAGTACTTC.

This chain connects TRBV4-3 to TRBJ1-4; TRBD1 agrees at 8 bases. The J segment lost 7 bases and the V segment lost 6 bases, leaving 10 bases of the junction unmatched. The CDR3 sequence is 15 residues long. CDR1 and CDR2 from the germline V gene are LGHNA and YSLEER. The CDR3 region is CASSSNRGSTEKLFF. The CDR3 coding sequence is TGCGCCAGCAGTTCCAACAGGGGGTCTACTGAAAAACTGTTTTTT.

This chain links TRBV7-2 with TRBJ2-4; D may be TRBD1 (5 bases). Germline loops: CDR1 SGHTA, CDR2 FQGNSA. V dropped 7 bases and J dropped 0 bases, with 13 bases sitting between them. The CDR3 consists of 15 residues. CDR3 region: CASTIPGLAKNIQYF. CDR3 coding DNA: TGTGCCAGCACAATCCCAGGGTTAGCCAAAAACATTCAGTACTTC.

In DNA, the CDR3 is TGTGCCAGCAGTACCCCGGGACTAGCGGGCCGGATTTATAAAAACATTCAGTACTTC. Translation: CASSTPGLAGRIYKNIQYF. V and J are TRBV6-9 and TRBJ2-4; the match to TRBD2 covers 12 bases. The V gene's germline CDR1 is MNHGY and CDR2 SVAAGI. V lost 5 bases and J lost 4; bases outside the gene matches: 15. The CDR3 is made up of 19 amino acids.

The chain uses TRBV10-3 and TRBJ1-1; D ambiguous. V lost 8 bases and J lost 0, with 7 bases in between. The CDR3 runs to 12 residues. Per the germline V gene, CDR1 is ENHRY and CDR2 is SYGVKD. Here the CDR3 reads CAIEGLNTEAFF. The CDR3, as DNA: TGTGCCATCGAGGGTCTGAACACTGAAGCTTTCTTT.

The chain employs TRBV7-2 and TRBJ2-5; the match to TRBD2 covers 7 bases. The CDR3 runs 16 residues. The germline V gene has CDR1 SGHTA and CDR2 FQGNSA. V trimming: 1 base; J trimming: 2 bases; junction bases outside the gene matches: 7. CDR3 sequence reads: CASSLGPGGGQETQYF. CDR3 DNA: TGTGCCAGCAGCTTAGGTCCGGGAGGAGGGCAAGAGACCCAGTACTTC.

The CDR3 nucleotides read TGTGCCACCTTAGCGGGGGGAGGCACAGATACGCAGTATTTT. This translates into CATLAGGGTDTQYF. The chain is built from TRBV24-1 and TRBJ2-3; 10 bases agree with TRBD2. V lost 9 bases and J lost 1; bases outside the gene matches: 3. Germline V gene data show CDR1 as KGHDR and CDR2 as SFDVKD. CDR3 length equals 14 residues.

The chain employs TRBV7-2 and TRBJ1-2; the D is unclear. CDR3 length equals 14 residues. Trimming removed 0 bases from V and 2 bases from J, with 7 bases in between. Per germline, CDR1 SGHTA and CDR2 FQGNSA. The CDR3 DNA reads TGTGCCAGCAGCTTAGCGTCGGGGAACTATGGCTACACCTTC. As protein: CASSLASGNYGYTF.

This chain connects TRBV20-1 to TRBJ2-7; D is possibly TRBD1 (5 bases). The CDR3 loop spans 11 amino acids. Between the trimmed V and J ends, which lost 3 bases and 10 bases, there was a span of 13 bases. The V gene's germline CDR1 is DFQATT and CDR2 SNEGSKA (reference sequence). The DNA of the CDR3 is TGCAGTGCTAGGGACACCCCCGTTCAGTACTTC. Translating it yields CSARDTPVQYF.

V gene TRBV7-2 combines with J gene TRBJ2-7; 11 positions match TRBD2. Looked up from germline, CDR1 is SGHTA and CDR2 is FQGNSA. V dropped 5 bases and J dropped 7; count of bases not matched to a gene: 7. The CDR3 totals 14 residues. The CDR3 reads CASSLSGGAEEQYF. The CDR3 DNA reads as TGTGCCAGCAGCCTTAGCGGGGGGGCGGAAGAGCAGTACTTC.

There are a few counts of this clone. This chain joins TRBV7-8 and TRBJ1-1; TRBD1 might be the D (5 bases). The CDR3 runs 15 residues. Trimming cost V 10 bases and J 1 base, with 19 bases left between them. Germline-derived CDR1 and CDR2 are SGHVS and FQNEAQ. Here the CDR3 reads CATIRGRYENTEAFF. The DNA for the CDR3 is TGTGCCACGATTAGGGGCAGGTACGAGAACACTGAAGCTTTCTTT. The complete variable domain, with remaining parts taken from reference TRBV7-8 and TRBJ1-1, reads GAGVSQSPRYKVAKRGQDVALRCDPISGHVSLFWYQQALGQGPEFLTYFQNEAQLDKSGLPSDRFFAERPEGSVSTLKIQRTQQEDSAVYLCATIRGRYENTEAFFGQGTRLTVV.

The V and J genes are TRBV6-2 or TRBV6-3 and TRBJ2-2, with D perhaps TRBD1 (6 bases). Germline assignment: CDR1 MNHEY and CDR2 SVGEGT. Trimming took 6 bases from V and 6 from J, leaving 17 bases between them. The CDR3 runs 15 residues. CDR3 loop: CASSPQLKGAGELFF. CDR3 sequence (DNA): TGTGCCAGCAGCCCCCAGCTAAAGGGGGCCGGGGAGCTGTTTTTT.

V and J are TRBV21-1 and TRBJ2-2; TRBD2 reflects the table's D call only, with no check against the DNA. TRBV21-1 is noted as a pseudogene. This CDR3 has 13 amino acids. The DNA for the CDR3 is TGTGCCCACTCGGAGAGGAACACCGGGGAGCTGTTTTTT. Translation: CAHSERNTGELFF.

This clone was recorded only once. The J gene is TRBJ1-5, the V gene TRBV7-8, with 9 bases lining up with TRBD1. V was pared by 5 bases and J by 8 bases, with 10 bases of the junction left unmatched. Germline V gene lookup returns CDR1 SGHVS and CDR2 FQNEAQ. CDR3 length: 15 amino acids. The CDR3 nucleotides read TGTGCCAGCAGCGGCCGGGACAGGGAGGCAAAGCCCCAGCATTTT. Translating gives CASSGRDREAKPQHF. Full variable domain (rest looked up from reference TRBV7-8 and TRBJ1-5): GAGVSQSPRYKVAKRGQDVALRCDPISGHVSLFWYQQALGQGPEFLTYFQNEAQLDKSGLPSDRFFAERPEGSVSTLKIQRTQQEDSAVYLCASSGRDREAKPQHFGDGTRLSIL.

V gene TRBV6-2 or TRBV6-3 combines with J gene TRBJ2-2, with 9 bases that match TRBD1. Germline V CDR1 and CDR2: MNHEY, SVGEGT. There are 14 residues in the CDR3. Trimming cost V 4 bases and J 7 bases; bases outside gene matches: 4. DNA for the CDR3: TGTGCCAGCAGTTGGAGACAGGGGGTCGGGGAGCTGTTTTTT. This gives the protein CASSWRQGVGELFF.

The chain combines TRBV3-1 (or the pseudogene TRBV3-2) with TRBJ2-5; 9 bases are a match to TRBD2. Trimming cost V 6 bases and J 3 bases; bases outside gene matches: 5. CDR1 is LGHDT, CDR2 YNNKEL, per germline (reference sequence). The CDR3 totals 14 residues. CDR3 in amino acids: CASRPAGGKETQYF. In DNA form, the CDR3 reads TGTGCCAGCAGACCCGCGGGGGGGAAAGAGACCCAGTACTTC.

V gene TRBV28 combines with J gene TRBJ2-3, with 16 bases aligning to TRBD2. The germline CDR1 and CDR2 sequences are MDHEN and SYDVKM. Unmatched junction bases numbered 14, after V lost 8 bases and J lost 3 bases. CDR3 size: 19 residues. The CDR3: CASSPVGTSGRAVTDTQYF. CDR3 DNA: TGTGCCAGCTCCCCGGTCGGGACTAGCGGGAGGGCGGTGACAGATACGCAGTATTTT.

The chain combines TRBV19 with TRBJ2-5; 9 bases are a match to TRBD2. After removal of 5 bases from V and 5 bases from J, the junction contained 9 bases not matched to a gene. This CDR3 is 15 amino acids long. Looked up from germline, CDR1 is LNHDA and CDR2 is SQIVND (reference sequence). CDR3 coding DNA: TGTGCCAGTAGTGATGGCGGGGGGGCCTTGGAGACCCAGTACTTC. The encoded protein is CASSDGGGALETQYF. Filled out from reference TRBV19 and TRBJ2-5, the complete variable domain reads DGGITQSPKYLFRKEGQNVTLSCEQNLNHDAMYWYRQDPGQGLRLIYYSQIVNDFQKGDIAEGYSVSREKKESFPLTVTSAQKNPTAFYLCASSDGGGALETQYFGPGTRLLVL.

This chain joins TRBV7-9 and TRBJ1-1, with D maybe TRBD1 (5 bases). Germline V CDR1 and CDR2: SEHNR, FQNEAQ (reference sequence). With 10 bases removed from V and 7 bases from J, the gap between germline ends came to 25 bases. The CDR3 contains 15 residues. Written as DNA, the CDR3 is TGTGCCACCTCCCGAGGATGGGGGGAGGAAGGTGAAGCTTTCTTT. Amino acids: CATSRGWGEEGEAFF.

V and J are TRBV10-3 and TRBJ2-5, with 8 bases fitting TRBD1. Germline V gene sequence: CDR1 ENHRY, CDR2 SYGVKD. The length of the CDR3 is 13 residues. Unmatched junction bases numbered 5, after V lost 8 bases and J lost 3 bases. The CDR3: CAIGLDREETQYF. In DNA form, the CDR3 reads TGTGCCATCGGCTTGGACAGGGAAGAGACCCAGTACTTC.

V usage is TRBV20-1 and J usage is TRBJ2-1; TRBD2 matches 10 bases. CDR1 is DFQATT and CDR2 is SNEGSKA in the germline V gene (reference sequence). Losses at the gene ends were 3 bases for V and 5 bases for J; bases not matched to a gene: 7. The CDR3 totals 15 residues. CDR3 nucleotide sequence: TGCAGTGCTAGTGGGGCTAGCGGGAGAAACAATGAGCAGTTCTTC. Its protein is CSASGASGRNNEQFF.

The table lists this clone with many counts. This chain joins TRBV7-3 and TRBJ2-7, with TRBD1 matching over 12 bases. V was clipped by 4 bases and J by 9 bases; unmatched bases: 7. This CDR3 region has 14 residues. Germline CDR1 reads SGHTA; CDR2 reads FQGTGA. The DNA of the CDR3 is TGTGCCAGCAGCTCTGGGACAGGGGGCGCCGTGCAGTACTTC. This translates into CASSSGTGGAVQYF.